Shown below are 15 T cell receptor beta chains from a single sample sequenced in a study of blood T cell repertoires in COVID-19. The protocol was immunoSEQ multiplex PCR, while the TCRdb copy is restricted to in-frame clones and leaves out a portion. This sample has about 200,000 clones, with about 90% found just once. Specimen: peripheral blood. The receptors shown here come from a man aged 30-40 years with acute or convalescent COVID-19.

The chain links TRBV5-4 to TRBJ2-7; tentatively, D is TRBD1 (5 bases). The germline V gene has CDR1 SGHNT and CDR2 YYREEE (reference sequence). Deletions cut 1 base from V and 4 bases from J, with 6 bases between. This CDR3 spans 12 amino acids. In DNA form, the CDR3 reads TGTGCCAGCAGCTTGAGGGGATACGAGCAGTACTTC. Protein product: CASSLRGYEQYF.

This clone came up once. The gene calls are TRBV7-8 and TRBJ2-6; no reliable D call. The germline V gene has CDR1 SGHVS and CDR2 FQNEAQ. Trimming shortened V by 2 bases and J by 4 bases, and 12 bases separated the two germline ends. CDR3 length: 16 amino acids. CDR3 DNA sequence: TGTGCCAGCAGCTTATCTTCGAGTTCCGGGGCCAACGTCCTGACTTTC. Protein sequence: CASSLSSSSGANVLTF.

The gene calls are TRBV11-2 and TRBJ2-7, with TRBD2 identical over 9 bases. CDR3 length equals 15 residues. Germline CDR1 and CDR2: SGHAT and FQNNGV. With 1 base clipped from V and 2 bases from J, the junction kept 3 bases outside the gene matches. The CDR3 reads CASSLALAGAYEQYF. The CDR3 DNA sequence: TGTGCCAGCAGCTTAGCTTTAGCGGGAGCCTACGAGCAGTACTTC.

The V call is TRBV28, the J call TRBJ2-7; the D gene is possibly TRBD2 (6 bases). The CDR3 has 14 residues. Trimming left V 2 bases short and J 6 bases short, with 14 bases between. Germline loops: CDR1 MDHEN, CDR2 SYDVKM. Here the CDR3 DNA reads TGTGCCAGCAGTTTAGCTAGCGCGAGGATCGAGCAGTACTTC. Translated: CASSLASARIEQYF. Variable domain in full (rest from reference TRBV28 and TRBJ2-7): DVKVTQSSRYLVKRTGEKVFLECVQDMDHENMFWYRQDPGLGLRLIYFSYDVKMKEKGDIPEGYSVSREKKERFSLILESASTNQTSMYLCASSLASARIEQYFGPGTRLTVT.

A single count supports this clone. This chain joins TRBV5-1 and TRBJ2-3; D not resolved. The CDR3 is 16 amino acids. V gave up 4 bases and J gave up 0 bases, with 15 bases separating them. Germline CDR1 is SGHRS and CDR2 is YFSETQ. This CDR3 reads CASSPGPLQSTDTQYF. In nucleotides, the CDR3 is TGCGCCAGCAGCCCTGGGCCGTTACAGAGCACAGATACGCAGTATTTT.

The rearrangement uses TRBV5-5 and TRBJ1-2; D unclear. V was pared by 4 bases and J by 8 bases, with 12 bases between. Germline V CDR1 and CDR2: SGHKS, YYEKEE (reference sequence). The length of the CDR3 is 12 residues. CDR3 sequence (DNA): TGTGCCAGCAGCCGGGATGGTCGGGGCTACACCTTC. Its translation is CASSRDGRGYTF.

V and J are TRBV5-1 and TRBJ2-3, with 8 bases identical to TRBD1. The V gene's germline CDR1 is SGHRS and CDR2 YFSETQ. V trimming: 0 bases; J trimming: 1 base; junction bases outside the gene matches: 1. The CDR3 loop spans 15 amino acids. The CDR3 loop reads CASSLGDRRTDTQYF. In DNA form, the CDR3 reads TGCGCCAGCAGCTTGGGGGACAGGCGCACAGATACGCAGTATTTT.

The rearrangement links TRBV18 to TRBJ1-1; weak D call: TRBD1 (5 bases). V lost 1 base to trimming and J lost 0 bases, with 12 bases between them. Per the germline V gene, CDR1 is KGHSH and CDR2 is LQKENI. This CDR3 is built from 16 residues. For the CDR3, the DNA is TGTGCCAGCTCACCACTAGCAGGGAATCTGAACACTGAAGCTTTCTTT. Encoded protein: CASSPLAGNLNTEAFF. Full variable domain (remainder filled in from reference TRBV18 and TRBJ1-1): NAGVMQNPRHLVRRRGQEARLRCSPMKGHSHVYWYRQLPEEGLKFMVYLQKENIIDESGMPKERFSAEFPKEGPSILRIQQVVRGDSAAYFCASSPLAGNLNTEAFFGQGTRLTVV.

The rearrangement joins TRBV19 to TRBJ2-2, with D perhaps matching TRBD1 (5 bases). Germline assignment: CDR1 LNHDA and CDR2 SQIVND (reference sequence). Trimming cost V 0 bases and J 5 bases, with 13 bases left between them. CDR3 size: 16 residues. The CDR3 spells CASSIDEAGHTGELFF. CDR3 coding DNA: TGTGCCAGTAGTATAGATGAGGCAGGGCATACCGGGGAGCTGTTTTTT.

The J gene is TRBJ1-5, the V gene TRBV3-1 (or the pseudogene TRBV3-2); D is possibly TRBD1 (6 bases). The V gene's germline CDR1 is LGHDT and CDR2 YNNKEL (reference sequence). V lost 2 bases to trimming and J lost 3 bases, with 8 bases between them. The CDR3 sequence is 14 residues long. The CDR3 nucleotides read TGTGCCAGCAGCCAACACAGGGACAATCAGCCCCAGCATTTT. This gives the protein CASSQHRDNQPQHF.

This clone appeared a few times. The rearrangement joins TRBV18 to TRBJ2-3; no clear D. Germline loops: CDR1 KGHSH, CDR2 LQKENI. The V gene lost 2 bases and the J gene lost 0 bases, with 9 bases spanning the gap. The CDR3 spans 15 residues. This CDR3 reads CASSPAYLSTDTQYF. The CDR3 region has the DNA TGTGCCAGCTCACCAGCCTACCTTAGCACAGATACGCAGTATTTT.

CDR3 sequence: CASSSRETQYF. CDR3 DNA: TGTGCCAGCAGTAGTCGGGAGACCCAGTACTTC. V usage is TRBV2 and J usage is TRBJ2-5; D unclear. With 5 bases removed from V and 5 bases from J, the gap between germline ends came to 6 bases. Germline V gives CDR1 SNHLY, CDR2 FYNNEI. CDR3 length equals 11 residues.

The CDR3 DNA reads as TGTGCCTGGAGTCTGGCGGGAGTGACCCAGTACTTC. Encoded protein: CAWSLAGVTQYF. The chain couples TRBV30 to TRBJ2-5; TRBD2 agrees at 7 bases. This CDR3 spans 12 amino acids. J lost 7 bases, V lost 2 bases, and 4 bases had no gene match. Germline V gene lookup returns CDR1 GTSNPN and CDR2 SVGIG (reference sequence).

The chain couples TRBV6-5 to TRBJ1-5; 11 bases align to TRBD1. V dropped 6 bases and J dropped 6; count of bases not matched to a gene: 7. The CDR3 runs 15 residues. Germline values: CDR1 MNHEY, CDR2 SVGAGI. The CDR3 protein is CASRRGGQGGQPQHF. The CDR3 DNA reads as TGTGCCAGCAGGCGGGGGGGACAGGGGGGTCAGCCCCAGCATTTT.

CDR3 sequence: CASSTGQGRGSNQPQHF. As DNA, the CDR3 is TGTGCCAGCAGCACCGGGCAGGGGCGAGGAAGCAATCAGCCCCAGCATTTT. J is TRBJ1-5 and V is TRBV7-2; tentative D call: TRBD1 (6 bases). In germline, CDR1 is SGHTA, CDR2 FQGNSA. V lost 5 bases and J 1 base, leaving 18 bases between the germline ends. The CDR3 consists of 17 residues.